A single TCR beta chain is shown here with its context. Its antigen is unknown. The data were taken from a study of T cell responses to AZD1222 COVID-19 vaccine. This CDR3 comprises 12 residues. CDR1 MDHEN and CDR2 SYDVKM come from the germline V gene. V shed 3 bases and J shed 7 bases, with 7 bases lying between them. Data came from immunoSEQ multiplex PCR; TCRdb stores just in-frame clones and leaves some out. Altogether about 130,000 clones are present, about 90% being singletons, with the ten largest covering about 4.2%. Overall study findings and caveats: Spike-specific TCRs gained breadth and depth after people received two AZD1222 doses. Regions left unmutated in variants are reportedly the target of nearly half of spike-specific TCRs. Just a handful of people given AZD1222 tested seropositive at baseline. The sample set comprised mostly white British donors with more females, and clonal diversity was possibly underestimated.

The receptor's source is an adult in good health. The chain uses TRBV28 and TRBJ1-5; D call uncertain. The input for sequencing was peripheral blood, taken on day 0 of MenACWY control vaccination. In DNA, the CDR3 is TGTGCCAGCAGTTTTTGGGCGCAGCCCCAGCATTTT. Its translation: CASSFWAQPQHF.